The 30 T cell receptor beta chains below were found in one sample sequenced in a study of breast tumors, draining lymph nodes, adjacent tissues. TCRdb called the multiplex PCR reads again in MiXCR, with one record for every CDR3 protein. Of about 130,000 distinct CDR3 sequences listed, around 20% are singletons. Axillary draining lymph nodes of breast cancer patients supplied the node samples. Sequencing input: axillary lymph node tissue. These receptors were taken from a female donor with breast cancer. Some clones in this sample may be carry-over from other donors' samples.

This clonotype occurred many times. The rearrangement links TRBV4-1 to TRBJ2-1; no reliable D call. This CDR3 spans 13 amino acids. CDR1 and CDR2 from the germline V gene are MGHRA and YSYEKL. V was pared by 1 base and J by 9 bases, with 10 bases between. CDR3 in amino acids: CASSQGPSTEQFF. Here the CDR3 DNA reads TGCGCCAGCAGCCAAGGACCTTCTACTGAGCAGTTCTTC.

The chain uses TRBV4-2 and TRBJ2-5; 9 nucleotides line up with TRBD2. The germline CDR1 and CDR2 sequences are LGHNA and YNFKEQ. Trimming at V came to 3 bases and at J to 5 bases, leaving 10 bases not matched to a gene. This CDR3 is 16 amino acids long. CDR3 protein: CASSHPAGGRAETQYF. CDR3 nucleotide sequence: TGTGCCAGCAGCCACCCCGCTGGCGGGAGGGCCGAGACCCAGTACTTC.

The table lists this clonotype with many counts. This chain joins TRBV7-3 and TRBJ2-3; D not resolved. V was clipped by 5 bases and J by 3 bases, with 6 bases between them. Germline V gene sequence: CDR1 SGHTA, CDR2 FQGTGA. This CDR3 has 12 amino acids. The CDR3 sequence: CASSLGTDTQYF. CDR3 bases: TGTGCCAGCAGCCTGGGTACAGATACGCAGTATTTT.

This clonotype was detected many times. V gene TRBV15 combines with J gene TRBJ2-1, with TRBD2 as a possible D gene (6 bases). The CDR3 length is 17 residues. V lost 1 base and J 0 bases, leaving 13 bases between the germline ends. In germline, CDR1 is LNHNV, CDR2 YYDKDF (reference sequence). CDR3 in DNA: TGTGCCACCAGCAGAGCCTTAGCGGATAGCTCCTACAATGAGCAGTTCTTC. It specifies CATSRALADSSYNEQFF.

Remarks on this clonotype: It may be a read error: a sequence one base away is much more abundant. The chain recombines TRBV6-6 with TRBJ1-5; no clear D. The V end lost 5 bases, the J end lost 7 bases, and 18 bases lay between the germline ends. Germline CDR1 is MNHNY and CDR2 is SVGAGI (reference sequence). The CDR3 is 15 residues long. CDR3 in DNA: TGTGCCAGCAGTCCCACGAGACACCCGGGACAGCCCCAGCATTTT. It translates to CASSPTRHPGQPQHF.

This clonotype has at least ten counts. The V and J genes are TRBV27 and TRBJ2-7, with 10 nucleotides matching TRBD2. The V and J ends lost 0 bases and 3 bases, in that order; junction bases with no gene match: 8. From germline, CDR1 is MNHEY and CDR2 SMNVEV (reference sequence). This CDR3 spans 17 amino acids. The CDR3 sequence: CASSLSGAGGLHYEQYF. As DNA, the CDR3 is TGTGCCAGCAGTTTATCGGGAGCGGGAGGGCTGCACTACGAGCAGTACTTC.

This clonotype showed up many times. The chain uses TRBV12-3 or TRBV12-4 and TRBJ1-5, with a tentative D call TRBD1 (5 bases). V dropped 7 bases and J dropped 4 bases, with 11 bases sitting between them. The CDR3 has 13 amino acids. In DNA form, the CDR3 reads TGTGCCAGCAACCAGGGATGGAATCAGCCCCAGCATTTT. Its protein is CASNQGWNQPQHF.

This clonotype was seen repeatedly, ten times or more. The DNA for the CDR3 is TGCGCCAGCAGCTTGGTATACCGGACTAGCGGGAGCGTTTACGAGCAGTACTTC. Its translation is CASSLVYRTSGSVYEQYF. The V gene is TRBV5-1, the J gene TRBJ2-7; 13 bases line up with TRBD2. V gave up 0 bases and J gave up 4 bases; unmatched junction bases: 10. This CDR3 contains 18 residues. Germline CDR1 is SGHRS and CDR2 is YFSETQ.

In this sample, this clonotype turned up many times. The genes are TRBV5-8 and TRBJ2-2; D unclear. The CDR3 extends over 13 amino acids. The V gene's germline CDR1 is SGHTS and CDR2 YDEGEE. V gave up 1 base and J gave up 9 bases, with 10 bases separating them. CDR3 DNA: TGTGCCAGCAGCTTGCGTGGGCCCCGGGAGCTGTTTTTT. Its translation is CASSLRGPRELFF.

This clonotype has a count of ten or more. This chain joins TRBV7-2 and TRBJ1-2, with unresolved D. CDR1 SGHTA and CDR2 FQGNSA come from the germline V gene. V lost 5 bases to trimming and J lost 4 bases, with 20 bases between them. The CDR3 is made up of 16 amino acids. Here the CDR3 DNA reads TGTGCCAGCAGCCGCCGTGAGGTAGGGCAAGGCTATGGCTACACCTTC. This gives the protein CASSRREVGQGYGYTF. Supplemented by reference TRBV7-2 and TRBJ1-2, the full variable domain reads GAGVSQSPSNKVTEKGKDVELRCDPISGHTALYWYRQSLGQGLEFLIYFQGNSAPDKSGLPSDRFSAERTGGSVSTLTIQRTQQEDSAVYLCASSRREVGQGYGYTFGSGTRLTVV.

This clonotype was observed a single time. With a much larger clone just one base away, this may be a read error. Given the absence of the conserved phenylalanine or tryptophan at the CDR3 end, a read error is likely. This chain links TRBV25-1 with TRBJ2-1; 11 bases agree with TRBD2. V shed 5 bases and J 7 bases; nucleotides not matched to a gene: 4. This CDR3 contains 14 residues. Looked up from germline, CDR1 is MGHDK and CDR2 is SYGVNS. CDR3 in DNA: TGTGCCAGCAGTATAGCGGGAGGGGGTAATGAGCAGTTCCTC. Amino acids: CASSIAGGGNEQFL.

This clonotype has ten or more counts. The V and J genes are TRBV27 and TRBJ2-7; 10 bases align to TRBD2. V was clipped by 5 bases and J by 2 bases; unmatched bases: 27. Germline values: CDR1 MNHEY, CDR2 SMNVEV (reference sequence). The CDR3 runs to 22 residues. The CDR3 here is CASSRSWAEGQTLAGVTYEQYF. The CDR3 region has the DNA TGTGCCAGCAGTCGATCATGGGCTGAAGGACAAACCCTAGCGGGAGTGACCTACGAGCAGTACTTC.

This clonotype was recorded many times. As DNA, the CDR3 is TGTGCCAGCAGAACCCTAGCGGGAGAGACCCAGTACTTC. Translating gives CASRTLAGETQYF. The chain links TRBV2 to TRBJ2-5; 8 bases align to TRBD2. V shed 6 bases, J shed 4 bases, and the junction held 4 bases outside the gene matches. The length of the CDR3 is 13 residues. The V gene's germline CDR1 is SNHLY and CDR2 FYNNEI.

This clonotype came up many times. The rearrangement joins TRBV6-5 to TRBJ1-6; D call uncertain. This CDR3 spans 16 amino acids. Germline lookup yields CDR1 MNHEY and CDR2 SVGAGI. V gave up 0 bases and J gave up 6 bases, with 12 bases separating them. The CDR3 reads CASSYSSRLGNSPLHF. CDR3 nucleotide sequence: TGTGCCAGCAGTTACTCGAGTAGGCTGGGTAATTCACCCCTCCACTTT.

At least ten counts were recorded for this clonotype. The rearrangement joins TRBV20-1 to TRBJ1-2, with unresolved D. The length of the CDR3 is 13 residues. V gave up 0 bases and J gave up 4 bases, with 9 bases separating them. CDR1 is DFQATT, CDR2 SNEGSKA, per germline (reference sequence). CDR3 DNA sequence: TGCAGTGCTAGAGATCTCGGACGCTATGGCTACACCTTC. Encoded protein: CSARDLGRYGYTF.

This clonotype occurred many times. The V call is TRBV9, the J call TRBJ1-2; perhaps TRBD1 as D (6 bases). The V and J ends lost 2 bases and 2 bases respectively, with 19 bases between them. Germline CDR1 and CDR2: SGDLS and YYNGEE. CDR3 length: 17 amino acids. This chain's CDR3 is CASSVAQGLLFNYGYTF. The CDR3 DNA is TGTGCCAGCAGCGTGGCGCAGGGGCTCCTCTTCAACTATGGCTACACCTTC. Full variable domain (rest looked up from reference TRBV9 and TRBJ1-2): DSGVTQTPKHLITATGQRVTLRCSPRSGDLSVYWYQQSLDQGLQFLIQYYNGEERAKGNILERFSAQQFPDLHSELNLSSLELGDSALYFCASSVAQGLLFNYGYTFGSGTRLTVV.

Comments on this clonotype: Since a much larger clone is just one base distant, this may be a read error. The DNA for the CDR3 is TGTGCCAGCAGTTACTCGAGTAGGGCTGGAAACACCATATATTTT. This gives the protein CASSYSSRAGNTIYF. The J gene is TRBJ1-3, the V gene TRBV6-5; D gene uncertain. V lost 0 bases, J lost 2 bases, and 8 bases lay in between. Germline V lookup: CDR1 MNHEY, CDR2 SVGAGI. The CDR3 has 15 residues.

This clonotype was picked up many times. The chain uses TRBV28 and TRBJ2-1; 8 positions match TRBD1. Germline CDR1 is MDHEN and CDR2 is SYDVKM. The V segment lost 6 bases and the J segment 3 bases; nucleotides outside the gene matches: 1. The CDR3 is made up of 13 amino acids. The CDR3 bases are TGTGCCAGCAGAACAGGGGGCTACAATGAGCAGTTCTTC. It encodes CASRTGGYNEQFF.

This chain uses TRBV6-2 or TRBV6-3 with TRBJ2-4; weak D call: TRBD2 (6 bases). Germline CDR1 MNHEY, CDR2 SVGEGT. This CDR3 is 15 amino acids long. The V gene lost 7 bases and the J gene lost 0 bases, with 13 bases spanning the gap. The CDR3 here is CASTPQGLAKNIQYF. DNA for the CDR3: TGTGCCAGCACTCCCCAGGGACTAGCCAAAAACATTCAGTACTTC.

This clonotype was found many times. The V and J genes are TRBV20-1 and TRBJ2-7; 10 bases align to TRBD2. Unmatched junction bases numbered 5, after V lost 3 bases and J lost 3 bases. Germline V gene data show CDR1 as DFQATT and CDR2 as SNEGSKA (reference sequence). The CDR3 has 14 residues. The CDR3 is CSARRTSGNYEQYF. Written as DNA, the CDR3 is TGCAGTGCTAGGCGGACTAGCGGAAACTACGAGCAGTACTTC.

At least ten counts were recorded for this clonotype. V gene TRBV4-1 combines with J gene TRBJ1-5, with TRBD1 as a possible D gene (6 bases). There are 15 residues in the CDR3. Looked up from germline, CDR1 is MGHRA and CDR2 is YSYEKL. The ends were cut back, 1 base at V and 2 bases at J, with 9 bases in the middle. The CDR3 DNA reads TGCGCCAGCAGCCAAGGATCAGGGGGCAATCAGCCCCAGCATTTT. Translation: CASSQGSGGNQPQHF.

As concerns this clonotype: A clone one base away is much larger, so this may be a read error. V usage is TRBV12-3 or TRBV12-4 and J usage is TRBJ2-3; 7 positions agree with TRBD2. CDR3 length: 17 residues. The DNA of the CDR3 is TGTGCCTGCAGTTTAGGTCTGCGGGGGAGGGGCACAGATACGCAGTATTTT. As protein: CACSLGLRGRGTDTQYF.

There are many counts of this clonotype. J is TRBJ2-7 and V is TRBV2; D remains ambiguous. The V gene lost 2 bases and the J gene lost 3 bases, with 5 bases spanning the gap. The germline V gene has CDR1 SNHLY and CDR2 FYNNEI. There are 12 residues in the CDR3. The CDR3 nucleotides read TGTGCCAGCAGTGAACGGGTCTACGAGCAGTACTTC. Amino acids: CASSERVYEQYF. Variable domain in full (rest from reference TRBV2 and TRBJ2-7): EPEVTQTPSHQVTQMGQEVILRCVPISNHLYFYWYRQILGQKVEFLVSFYNNEISEKSEIFDDQFSVERPDGSNFTLKIRSTKLEDSAMYFCASSERVYEQYFGPGTRLTVT.

In this sample, this clonotype turned up many times. V usage is TRBV27 and J usage is TRBJ1-6, with D unresolved. V was trimmed by 0 bases and J by 5 bases, leaving 5 bases between them. Per the germline V gene, CDR1 is MNHEY and CDR2 is SMNVEV (reference sequence). The CDR3 runs to 14 residues. CDR3 nucleotide sequence: TGTGCCAGCAGTTTATCCTGGAATAATTCACCCCTCCACTTT. The encoded protein is CASSLSWNNSPLHF.

About this clonotype: Being one base from a much bigger clone, this may be a read error. The conserved phenylalanine or tryptophan normally closing the CDR3 is absent here, so this likely arose from a read error. CDR3 sequence (DNA): TGTGCCAGCAGTGGGACAGGGTTAGATCAGCCCCAGCATTTA. Encoded protein: CASSGTGLDQPQHL. V and J are TRBV12-3 or TRBV12-4 and TRBJ1-5; 9 positions match TRBD1. The CDR3 is 14 residues long. The trim removed 5 bases at V and 5 bases at J, leaving 4 bases unmatched.

This clonotype was counted at least ten times. This rearrangement joins TRBV19 to TRBJ2-1; D is unresolved. Trimming cost V 4 bases and J 0 bases, with 7 bases left between them. The CDR3 is made up of 14 amino acids. Germline CDR1 and CDR2: LNHDA and SQIVND (reference sequence). CDR3 in amino acids: CASSRQSSYNEQFF. DNA of the CDR3: TGTGCCAGTAGTAGACAAAGCTCCTACAATGAGCAGTTCTTC. Complete variable domain (other parts from reference TRBV19 and TRBJ2-1): DGGITQSPKYLFRKEGQNVTLSCEQNLNHDAMYWYRQDPGQGLRLIYYSQIVNDFQKGDIAEGYSVSREKKESFPLTVTSAQKNPTAFYLCASSRQSSYNEQFFGPGTRLTVL.

This clonotype was detected many times. The chain recombines TRBV2 with TRBJ1-5; D unclear. The CDR3 totals 14 residues. Germline loops: CDR1 SNHLY, CDR2 FYNNEI. Between the trimmed V and J ends, which lost 8 bases and 7 bases, there was a span of 18 bases. The CDR3 DNA reads TGTGCCAGCGGCCGGGAGAAAGGGCAACAGCCCCAGCATTTT. Its protein is CASGREKGQQPQHF.

This clonotype was counted only a few times. A read error may be the cause here, since a much bigger clone is one base away. The chain has TRBV20-1 and TRBJ2-5, with TRBD2 matching over 9 bases. The ends lost 3 bases at V and 0 bases at J; junction bases unmatched: 14. This CDR3 region has 18 residues. The germline gives CDR1 DFQATT, CDR2 SNEGSKA (reference sequence). The CDR3 region has the DNA TGCAGTGCTAGTGAGGCTAGCGGGACTAAGTGTTACCAAGAGACCCAGTACTTC. Amino acid sequence: CSASEASGTKCYQETQYF.

This clonotype has at least ten counts. J is TRBJ2-7 and V is TRBV20-1; TRBD2 matches at 10 bases. CDR1 and CDR2 from the germline V gene are DFQATT and SNEGSKA (reference sequence). The CDR3 runs to 16 residues. The V and J ends lost 6 bases and 3 bases, in that order; junction bases with no gene match: 14. The CDR3 bases are TGCAGTGCAAAAGGGGTGGCTAGCGGGAGAAGCTACGAGCAGTACTTC. This sequence encodes CSAKGVASGRSYEQYF.

To note about this clonotype: This may come from a read error, since a much larger clone is one base off. This rearrangement joins TRBV30 to TRBJ2-3; no reliable D call. Between the trimmed V and J ends, which lost 4 bases and 8 bases, there was a span of 13 bases. The CDR3 contains 12 residues. From germline, CDR1 is GTSNPN and CDR2 SVGIG (reference sequence). The CDR3 loop reads CAWTAVPGTQYF. In DNA, the CDR3 is TGTGCCTGGACGGCCGTCCCAGGTACGCAGTATTTT.